Below, 19 T cell receptor beta chains from the same sample are listed, as sequenced in a study of control samples from healthy donors and cancer patients. Clones were read by immunoSEQ multiplex PCR, and TCRdb kept only the in-frame ones, dropping some. The sample holds fewer than 200,000 clones; over 85% are singletons and the top ten take roughly 4.3%. Sequencing was performed on blood. These TCRs come from a woman in her sixties or seventies in good health.

This clone appeared a few times. One junction end disagrees with the germline gene, perhaps due to a read error. V is TRBV7-9 and J is TRBJ2-7; perhaps D is TRBD1 or TRBD2 (5 bases each). In germline, CDR1 is SEHNR, CDR2 FQNEAQ (reference sequence). The length of the CDR3 is 14 residues. CDR3 loop: CASSPPRAGFSRDF. The CDR3 DNA follows: TGTGCCAGCAGCCCTCCGAGGGCAGGGTTCTCAAGGGACTTC. Based on the CDR3 plus reference TRBV7-9 and TRBJ2-7, the full variable domain is DTGVSQNPRHKITKRGQNVTFRCDPISEHNRLYWYRQTLGQGPEFLTYFQNEAQLEKSRLLSDRFSAERPKGSFSTLEIQRTEQGDSAMYLCASSPPRAGFSRDFGPGTRLTVT.

The CDR3 sequence is CASSLQLAGGTQYF. The DNA for the CDR3 is TGTGCCAGCAGTTTGCAACTAGCGGGGGGGACCCAGTACTTC. This chain connects TRBV6-5 to TRBJ2-5, with TRBD2 matching 12 bases. The CDR3 length is 14 residues. CDR1 and CDR2 (germline): MNHEY, SVGAGI. With V trimmed by 4 bases and J by 7 bases, 4 bases remained unmatched.

The chain has TRBV7-3 and TRBJ2-7; 8 nucleotides agree with TRBD1. The CDR3 contains 15 residues. CDR1 is SGHTA and CDR2 is FQGTGA in the germline V gene. Germline trimming cut 3 bases from V and 2 bases from J; bases unmatched to any gene: 6. In DNA form, the CDR3 reads TGTGCCAGCAGCTTGGCCGGGACAGGAGCCTACGAGCAGTACTTC. Translated: CASSLAGTGAYEQYF.

The table lists this clone with a few counts. The chain has TRBV4-3 and TRBJ1-2, with a weak D call TRBD1 (5 bases). The CDR3 loop spans 14 amino acids. Germline V gives CDR1 LGHNA, CDR2 YSLEER. The germline V and J ends were trimmed by 1 base and 7 bases, with 13 bases remaining between them. The CDR3 DNA reads as TGCGCCAGCAGCCAAGCTCAGGGCGTTGGTGGCTACACCTTC. This translates into CASSQAQGVGGYTF.

This clone was seen just once. The chain joins TRBV4-3 to TRBJ2-3; 9 bases match TRBD2. The CDR3 contains 16 residues. Germline V gene data show CDR1 as LGHNA and CDR2 as YSLEER. Unmatched junction bases numbered 4, after V lost 1 base and J lost 2 bases. The CDR3 DNA reads as TGCGCCAGCAGCCAAGTGCTAGCGGGGCACACAGATACGCAGTATTTT. Translating gives CASSQVLAGHTDTQYF.

The chain combines TRBV6-6 with TRBJ1-5, with 7 bases lining up with TRBD1. The CDR3 covers 16 residues. Looked up from germline, CDR1 is MNHNY and CDR2 is SVGAGI (reference sequence). J lost 0 bases, V lost 6 bases, and 8 bases had no gene match. The chain's CDR3 is CASRTGLGDSNQPQHF. The CDR3 DNA sequence: TGTGCCAGCAGGACAGGGTTAGGGGATAGCAATCAGCCCCAGCATTTT.

V gene TRBV18 combines with J gene TRBJ2-1; 9 bases match TRBD1. The germline gives CDR1 KGHSH, CDR2 LQKENI. The CDR3 is made up of 17 amino acids. With V trimmed by 1 base and J by 0 bases, 4 bases remained unmatched. The CDR3 DNA reads TGTGCCAGCTCACCACAGGGACAGGGATACTCCTACAATGAGCAGTTCTTC. It yields the protein CASSPQGQGYSYNEQFF.

This chain uses TRBV30 with TRBJ1-1; D unresolved. V was shortened by 8 bases and J by 10 bases, with 23 bases between the two germline ends. The CDR3 covers 13 residues. Germline V gene sequence: CDR1 GTSNPN, CDR2 SVGIG (reference sequence). CDR3 DNA: TGTGCCGCGCCTAACAGAGCCCAGAAGTTAGCTTTCTTT. Translating it yields CAAPNRAQKLAFF.

This clone was recorded once. The V gene is TRBV11-2, the J gene TRBJ1-1; D remains ambiguous. CDR3 length: 14 amino acids. The germline gives CDR1 SGHAT, CDR2 FQNNGV. V gave up 3 bases and J gave up 1 base, with 9 bases separating them. CDR3 amino acids: CASSLGWANTEAFF. The CDR3 DNA is TGTGCCAGCAGCTTGGGATGGGCGAACACTGAAGCTTTCTTT.

CDR3 bases: TGCGCCAGCAGCCAAGATAACGGCAGGTATGGCTACACCTTC. It specifies CASSQDNGRYGYTF. V is TRBV4-3 and J is TRBJ1-2, with D unclear. This CDR3 is built from 14 residues. CDR1 and CDR2 from the germline V gene are LGHNA and YSLEER. V lost 0 bases to trimming and J lost 5 bases, with 10 bases between them.

The genes are TRBV7-9 and TRBJ1-6, with 10 nucleotides matching TRBD1. The CDR3 consists of 16 residues. Unmatched junction bases numbered 8, after V lost 3 bases and J lost 9 bases. Germline V lookup: CDR1 SEHNR, CDR2 FQNEAQ (reference sequence). The CDR3 region is CASSLAPGQGTSPLHF. As DNA, the CDR3 is TGTGCCAGCAGCTTGGCCCCGGGACAGGGGACTTCACCCCTCCACTTT.

The count of this clone is one. The rearrangement links TRBV19 to TRBJ1-1; D gene uncertain. This CDR3 is built from 16 residues. In germline, CDR1 is LNHDA, CDR2 SQIVND (reference sequence). The ends were cut back, 6 bases at V and 7 bases at J, with 24 bases in the middle. The CDR3, as DNA: TGTGCCAGTAGCAACAAGGTCAAAGGGTGGATTAATGAAGCTTTCTTT. It codes for CASSNKVKGWINEAFF.

This chain uses TRBV27 with TRBJ2-2; D gene ambiguous. Germline values: CDR1 MNHEY, CDR2 SMNVEV (reference sequence). There are 13 residues in the CDR3. Trimming left V 2 bases short and J 6 bases short, with 7 bases between. CDR3 nucleotide sequence: TGTGCCAGCAGTTTAAGTCAGTCCGGGGAGCTGTTTTTT. Its translation: CASSLSQSGELFF.

This chain links TRBV9 with TRBJ2-3; 7 nucleotides match TRBD2. CDR3 length: 15 residues. J gave up 5 bases and V 3 bases, and 9 bases lay outside the gene matches. The germline V gene encodes CDR1 SGDLS and CDR2 YYNGEE. The DNA of the CDR3 is TGTGCCAGCAGCGCCGCTGGGGGGGAGATAGATACGCAGTATTTT. It is translated as CASSAAGGEIDTQYF.

The CDR3 reads CASSEGGTEAFF. The CDR3 DNA is TGTGCCAGCAGTGAAGGGGGGACTGAAGCTTTCTTT. This chain connects TRBV2 to TRBJ1-1; D possibly corresponds to TRBD1 (5 bases). V lost 1 base and J lost 5, with 5 bases in between. The CDR3 spans 12 residues. The germline V gene has CDR1 SNHLY and CDR2 FYNNEI.

V is TRBV2 and J is TRBJ1-2, with D hard to call. Germline CDR1 reads SNHLY; CDR2 reads FYNNEI. CDR3 size: 12 residues. V lost 10 bases, J lost 8 bases, and 17 bases lay in between. The CDR3 is CATWEGFWGYTF. The CDR3 region has the DNA TGTGCCACCTGGGAAGGGTTTTGGGGCTACACCTTC.

The chain is built from TRBV14 and TRBJ1-4; 8 nucleotides align to TRBD1. The germline V gene has CDR1 SGHDN and CDR2 FVKESK. The CDR3 consists of 17 residues. J was trimmed by 1 base and V by 4 bases; bases with no gene match: 8. This chain's CDR3 is CASSPRQGRETNEKLFF. CDR3 in DNA: TGTGCCAGCAGCCCCAGACAGGGGCGGGAAACTAATGAAAAACTGTTTTTT.

Worth noting for this clone: A read error may produce the germline difference seen at one junction end. The chain carries TRBV6-5 and TRBJ1-6, with unresolved D. Germline assignment: CDR1 MNHEY and CDR2 SVGAGI. The CDR3 sequence is 15 residues long. DNA of the CDR3: TGTGCCAGCAGTTACTCTCAGTCGGGTAATTCGCCCCTCCACTTT. This encodes CASSYSQSGNSPLHF.

This clone was detected once. The rearrangement joins TRBV6-5 to TRBJ1-3, with D tentatively TRBD1 (6 bases). CDR3 length equals 14 residues. V was shortened by 6 bases and J by 4 bases, with 13 bases between the two germline ends. Germline V gives CDR1 MNHEY, CDR2 SVGAGI. CDR3 residues: CASRDPQGGNTIYF. The CDR3 region has the DNA TGTGCCAGCAGAGATCCCCAGGGGGGAAACACCATATATTTT.